Sequencing of this T cell receptor beta chain was carried out in a study of early T cells in non-severe SARS-CoV-2 infection. Overall study: Bulk RNA taken from unsorted whole blood was sequenced, leaving chains unpaired.

Unique molecular identifiers were affixed to single, distinct cDNA molecules. TCRdb processed the 5' RACE reads anew with MiXCR; each CDR3 protein has one entry. The data contain about 130,000 distinct CDR3 sequences, 15% of them singletons. General study findings and limits: Anti-spike CD8 responses were favored by VDJdb matching, which missed private and CD4 specificities.

Note on this clonotype: As yet, its antigen is unknown.

The junction had 2 bases not matched to a gene; V was cut back by 3 bases and J by 3 bases. The CDR3 length is 14 residues. CDR1 LGHDT and CDR2 YNNKEL come from the germline V gene (reference sequence). The TCR was taken from an adult who was a healthcare worker with PCR-confirmed SARS-CoV-2 infection or an uninfected control (not recorded which). The specimen was whole blood. This rearrangement joins TRBV3-1 to TRBJ1-3; 7 nucleotides align to TRBD1. DNA for the CDR3: TGTGCCAGCAGCCAGACAGGGTATGGAAACACCATATATTTT. The encoded protein is CASSQTGYGNTIYF.